One and the same sample provided the 31 T cell receptor beta chains below, sequenced in a study of control samples from healthy donors and cancer patients. This table comes from immunoSEQ multiplex PCR, and its TCRdb copy is limited to in-frame clones, with some not included. Of about 150,000 clones in the sample, 80% to 95% were seen once. The sequenced sample consisted of blood. The origin of the receptors is a woman aged 40-49 years in good health.

This chain joins TRBV19 and TRBJ1-5; possibly TRBD1 for D (6 bases). CDR3 length equals 15 residues. CDR1 LNHDA and CDR2 SQIVND come from the germline V gene (reference sequence). V gave up 7 bases and J gave up 3 bases, with 16 bases separating them. The DNA of the CDR3 is TGTGCCAGTACCCCCAGGGGAGAATACAATCAGCCCCAGCATTTT. It codes for CASTPRGEYNQPQHF.

The count of this clone is one. The chain employs TRBV7-9 and TRBJ1-2; no reliable D call. This CDR3 has 13 amino acids. The V gene's germline CDR1 is SEHNR and CDR2 FQNEAQ (reference sequence). The V end was cut by 3 bases, the J end by 1 base, with 6 bases between. CDR3 sequence (DNA): TGTGCCAGCAGCTTGATCAGTAACTATGGCTACACCTTC. Its protein is CASSLISNYGYTF.

V is TRBV7-7 and J is TRBJ2-2, with TRBD1 matching over 7 bases. This CDR3 spans 15 amino acids. V was clipped by 4 bases and J by 4 bases; unmatched bases: 6. CDR1 is SSHAT, CDR2 FNYEAQ, per germline (reference sequence). The DNA for the CDR3 is TGTGCCAGCAGCTCGCGACAGGGTGGCACCGGGGAGCTGTTTTTT. Protein sequence: CASSSRQGGTGELFF.

This chain joins TRBV6-6 and TRBJ1-1, with 11 positions matching TRBD1. Germline V gene data show CDR1 as MNHNY and CDR2 as SVGAGI (reference sequence). This CDR3 spans 13 amino acids. V lost 4 bases, J lost 11 bases, and 6 bases stayed unmatched. Here the CDR3 DNA reads TGTGCCAGCAGTTTCGGACAGGGGGCGAGGGCTTTCTTT. Amino acids: CASSFGQGARAFF.

The count of this clone is one. The chain uses TRBV10-3 and TRBJ2-2; tentatively, D is TRBD1 or TRBD2 (6 bases each). The V end lost 8 bases, the J end lost 4 bases, and 23 bases lay between the germline ends. Germline CDR1 reads ENHRY; CDR2 reads SYGVKD. CDR3 size: 17 residues. The CDR3 loop is CAIVPGARPTPTGELFF. The DNA for the CDR3 is TGTGCCATCGTGCCGGGGGCCCGGCCTACGCCCACCGGGGAGCTGTTTTTT.

This chain connects TRBV19 to TRBJ1-5; TRBD1 matches at 7 bases. This CDR3 comprises 15 residues. V lost 6 bases and J lost 3; bases outside the gene matches: 8. Germline V lookup: CDR1 LNHDA, CDR2 SQIVND (reference sequence). CDR3 sequence (DNA): TGTGCCAGTAGCATGACAGGGAGTCCCAATCAGCCCCAGCATTTT. It codes for CASSMTGSPNQPQHF.

The CDR3 is CASSLRGYEQYF. In nucleotides, the CDR3 is TGTGCCAGCAGCTTACGGGGGTACGAGCAGTACTTC. The J gene is TRBJ2-7, the V gene TRBV5-6; tentatively, D is TRBD2 (6 bases). Germline CDR1 and CDR2: SGHDT and YYEEEE. Trimming removed 2 bases at V and 4 bases at J, with 7 bases between. The CDR3 loop spans 12 amino acids.

This rearrangement joins TRBV11-2 to TRBJ2-7; TRBD2 agrees at 10 bases. CDR3 size: 17 residues. Germline CDR1 and CDR2: SGHAT and FQNNGV. Trimming removed 0 bases from V and 3 bases from J; junction bases left unmatched: 8. The chain's CDR3 is CASSLDPAGGLLYEQYF. The CDR3 nucleotides are TGTGCCAGCAGCTTAGATCCAGCGGGGGGGTTACTCTACGAGCAGTACTTC. Full variable domain (missing parts from reference TRBV11-2 and TRBJ2-7): EAGVAQSPRYKIIEKRQSVAFWCNPISGHATLYWYQQILGQGPKLLIQFQNNGVVDDSQLPKDRFSAERLKGVDSTLKIQPAKLEDSAVYLCASSLDPAGGLLYEQYFGPGTRLTVT.

The chain uses TRBV20-1 and TRBJ1-1, with TRBD1 identical over 8 bases. V gave up 3 bases and J gave up 1 base; unmatched junction bases: 7. The CDR3 totals 15 residues. Germline CDR1 is DFQATT and CDR2 is SNEGSKA (reference sequence). The CDR3 spells CSASQPGTGNTEAFF. The CDR3 DNA is TGCAGTGCTAGTCAACCCGGGACAGGGAACACTGAAGCTTTCTTT.

The genes are TRBV6-5 and TRBJ2-3; 9 positions match TRBD2. The CDR3 loop spans 15 amino acids. In germline, CDR1 is MNHEY, CDR2 SVGAGI. V lost 4 bases, J lost 0 bases, and 2 bases stayed unmatched. The CDR3 reads CASSFSGGSTDTQYF. The CDR3 DNA reads as TGTGCCAGCAGTTTTAGCGGGGGTAGCACAGATACGCAGTATTTT.

This rearrangement joins TRBV4-2 to TRBJ2-5; 16 bases align to TRBD2. The CDR3 has 18 amino acids. Per germline, CDR1 LGHNA and CDR2 YNFKEQ. Trimming cost V 1 base and J 3 bases; bases outside gene matches: 5. This CDR3 is CASSQGLGTSGGEETQYF. CDR3 nucleotide sequence: TGTGCCAGCAGCCAAGGTCTTGGGACTAGCGGGGGGGAAGAGACCCAGTACTTC.

The chain combines TRBV18 with TRBJ1-5; 12 positions agree with TRBD1. J was trimmed by 6 bases and V by 0 bases; bases with no gene match: 3. This CDR3 comprises 16 residues. Germline lookup yields CDR1 KGHSH and CDR2 LQKENI. The CDR3 coding sequence is TGTGCCAGCTCACCACCCGGGACAGGGGGCTCTCAGCCCCAGCATTTT. Encoded protein: CASSPPGTGGSQPQHF.

In this sample, this clone turned up a few times. V is TRBV9 and J is TRBJ2-3; TRBD2 agrees at 11 bases. J lost 4 bases, V lost 4 bases, and 5 bases had no gene match. This CDR3 comprises 15 residues. CDR1 is SGDLS, CDR2 YYNGEE, per germline. CDR3 region: CASSPSGGWADTQYF. As DNA, the CDR3 is TGTGCCAGCAGCCCTAGCGGGGGGTGGGCAGATACGCAGTATTTT. The full variable domain, in which reference TRBV9 and TRBJ2-3 provide the parts outside the CDR3, is DSGVTQTPKHLITATGQRVTLRCSPRSGDLSVYWYQQSLDQGLQFLIQYYNGEERAKGNILERFSAQQFPDLHSELNLSSLELGDSALYFCASSPSGGWADTQYFGPGTRLTVL.

This CDR3 is CASSLRLAGNPDTQYF. The CDR3 nucleotides read TGTGCCAGCAGCTTACGACTAGCGGGGAATCCAGATACGCAGTATTTT. The chain links TRBV5-4 to TRBJ2-3; 11 bases agree with TRBD2. Trimming took 2 bases from V and 4 from J; bases not matched to a gene: 6. Germline CDR1 is SGHNT and CDR2 is YYREEE (reference sequence). The CDR3 covers 16 residues.

This chain connects TRBV5-1 to TRBJ2-2, with D uncertain. The V end lost 2 bases, the J end lost 7 bases, and 9 bases lay between the germline ends. The V gene's germline CDR1 is SGHRS and CDR2 YFSETQ. This CDR3 comprises 13 residues. In nucleotides, the CDR3 is TGCGCCAGCAGCTTCGATGCGAGCGGGGAGCTGTTTTTT. This encodes CASSFDASGELFF.

The V gene is TRBV18, the J gene TRBJ2-5; no reliable D call. This CDR3 region has 13 residues. CDR1 and CDR2 (germline): KGHSH, LQKENI. V lost 6 bases and J lost 8, with 16 bases in between. In nucleotides, the CDR3 is TGTGCCAGCTCCCCCCCTGGATCCGGTACCCAGTACTTC. Its translation is CASSPPGSGTQYF.

This sequence joins TRBV9 and TRBJ2-2; D not resolved. Trimming shortened V by 0 bases and J by 5 bases, and 5 bases separated the two germline ends. Germline V gene lookup returns CDR1 SGDLS and CDR2 YYNGEE. This CDR3 is 13 amino acids long. The DNA of the CDR3 is TGTGCCAGCAGCGTAGGAGATACCGGGGAGCTGTTTTTT. Protein: CASSVGDTGELFF.

There are a few counts of this clone. Other DNA sequences in the sample encode the same CDR3. The CDR3 DNA is TGTGCCAGCAGCTACCAAGAGCAAGAGACCCAGTACTTC. Translating it yields CASSYQEQETQYF. V and J are TRBV5-4 and TRBJ2-5; D not certain. The CDR3 runs 13 residues. V dropped 3 bases and J dropped 2 bases, with 8 bases sitting between them. Germline values: CDR1 SGHNT, CDR2 YYREEE (reference sequence).

This clone was seen a single time. V is TRBV4-2 and J is TRBJ2-5; 7 bases match TRBD2. The V gene's germline CDR1 is LGHNA and CDR2 YNFKEQ. This CDR3 is 15 amino acids long. The V gene end was trimmed by 5 bases and the J gene end by 2 bases; junction bases not matched to a gene: 8. DNA for the CDR3: TGTGCCAGCAGCTTAAACCGGGGGGTACAAGAGACCCAGTACTTC. It specifies CASSLNRGVQETQYF.

The chain couples TRBV6-1 to TRBJ2-3; D unclear. CDR3 length: 15 amino acids. Trimming took off 5 bases at V and 2 bases at J, with 14 bases between the two ends. CDR1 and CDR2 from the germline V gene are MNHNS and SASEGT. The CDR3 here is CASSFTASSTDTQYF. The DNA of the CDR3 is TGTGCCAGCAGTTTTACAGCGAGCTCCACAGATACGCAGTATTTT.

The chain recombines TRBV4-1 with TRBJ2-1, with a tentative D call TRBD1 (6 bases). CDR3 size: 16 residues. Deletions cut 0 bases from V and 4 bases from J, with 13 bases between. The germline V gene encodes CDR1 MGHRA and CDR2 YSYEKL. CDR3 sequence (DNA): TGCGCCAGCAGCCAAGAGGCAGGGGATAATTACAATGAGCAGTTCTTC. This gives the protein CASSQEAGDNYNEQFF.

V and J are TRBV9 and TRBJ1-5; no firm D call. Per germline, CDR1 SGDLS and CDR2 YYNGEE. The CDR3 covers 14 residues. With 3 bases removed from V and 4 bases from J, the gap between germline ends came to 11 bases. The CDR3 loop reads CASSADVFNQPQHF. CDR3 nucleotide sequence: TGTGCCAGCAGCGCTGATGTGTTTAATCAGCCCCAGCATTTT.

The rearrangement uses TRBV6-5 and TRBJ1-1; D remains unclear. CDR1 and CDR2 from the germline V gene are MNHEY and SVGAGI. The CDR3 runs 15 residues. Trimming stripped 7 bases from V and 0 bases from J, with 15 bases between. CDR3 sequence: CASTYSPRMNTEAFF. In DNA form, the CDR3 reads TGTGCCAGCACCTACTCTCCGAGAATGAACACTGAAGCTTTCTTT.

V and J are TRBV19 and TRBJ2-7; weak D call: TRBD1 (6 bases). The germline V gene has CDR1 LNHDA and CDR2 SQIVND (reference sequence). Trimming stripped 1 base from V and 2 bases from J, with 12 bases between. CDR3 size: 15 residues. Here the CDR3 DNA reads TGTGCCAGTAGTATAGTTCGGGGACACACCTACGAGCAGTACTTC. Encoded protein: CASSIVRGHTYEQYF.

This chain joins TRBV18 and TRBJ2-2, with no clear D. CDR3 size: 13 residues. Trimming stripped 6 bases from V and 4 bases from J, with 9 bases between. Germline V gene data show CDR1 as KGHSH and CDR2 as LQKENI. This CDR3 reads CASSLSVTGELFF. The CDR3 DNA is TGTGCCAGCTCTCTCAGTGTCACCGGGGAGCTGTTTTTT.

The chain carries TRBV2 and TRBJ1-3; a weak D match, TRBD1 (5 bases). CDR3 length: 13 amino acids. The V end was cut by 7 bases, the J end by 2 bases, with 9 bases between. Looked up from germline, CDR1 is SNHLY and CDR2 is FYNNEI. The CDR3 bases are TGTGCCAGCACCGGGACTCCTGGAAACACCATATATTTT. Encoded protein: CASTGTPGNTIYF.

The chain joins TRBV5-8 to TRBJ1-4; D gene ambiguous. CDR3 length: 15 amino acids. The V end lost 0 bases, the J end lost 5 bases, and 11 bases lay between the germline ends. The germline V gene has CDR1 SGHTS and CDR2 YDEGEE. The CDR3 nucleotides read TGTGCCAGCAGCTTGGAGAAGGTCCGGAATGAAAAACTGTTTTTT. It translates to CASSLEKVRNEKLFF.

The V gene is TRBV11-2, the J gene TRBJ2-1; 8 bases match TRBD2. CDR1 is SGHAT and CDR2 is FQNNGV in the germline V gene. This CDR3 contains 16 residues. The ends lost 5 bases at V and 9 bases at J; junction bases unmatched: 15. The CDR3 coding sequence is TGTGCCAGCAGCCATGGGGGAGCGGGGGCCCGGGTTGAGCAGTTCTTC. It translates to CASSHGGAGARVEQFF.

The V call is TRBV5-1, the J call TRBJ2-7, with 10 bases lining up with TRBD2. The CDR3 spans 14 residues. The V gene end was trimmed by 4 bases and the J gene end by 4 bases; junction bases not matched to a gene: 5. Germline loops: CDR1 SGHRS, CDR2 YFSETQ. CDR3 sequence reads: CASSGTSGVYEQYF. The DNA for the CDR3 is TGCGCCAGCAGCGGCACTAGCGGGGTTTACGAGCAGTACTTC.

With regard to this clone: The same CDR3 can be traced to other DNA sequences in this sample. The chain couples TRBV5-4 to TRBJ2-1; the match to TRBD2 covers 8 bases. Germline V gene data show CDR1 as SGHNT and CDR2 as YYREEE (reference sequence). This CDR3 comprises 14 residues. The V gene end was trimmed by 1 base and the J gene end by 9 bases; junction bases not matched to a gene: 6. CDR3 nucleotides: TGTGCCAGCAGCTTGAGCGGGGGTCGGGGTGAGCAGTTCTTC. Translated: CASSLSGGRGEQFF.

For this clone: The sample has other DNA sequences that encode this CDR3 too. The chain recombines TRBV28 with TRBJ1-1, with TRBD1 as a possible D gene (5 bases). This CDR3 is 14 amino acids long. The germline CDR1 and CDR2 sequences are MDHEN and SYDVKM. V lost 1 base to trimming and J lost 8 bases, with 14 bases between them. CDR3 sequence (DNA): TGTGCCAGCAGTTTATTAGGAGGGGTGGGGGAAGCTTTCTTT. Translation: CASSLLGGVGEAFF.